The 3 T cell receptor beta chains listed next were all sequenced from one sample in a study of blood T cell repertoires in COVID-19. Assay: immunoSEQ multiplex PCR; the TCRdb copy retains only in-frame clones and omits some. The sample comprises fewer than 300,000 clones, 85% of which are singletons, and 5.1% rests with the top ten. The sequencing input was peripheral blood. The receptors derive from a man aged 45-65 years with active or convalescent COVID-19.

This chain links TRBV2 with TRBJ2-1; no clear D. Germline loops: CDR1 SNHLY, CDR2 FYNNEI. The ends were cut back, 5 bases at V and 6 bases at J, with 11 bases in the middle. The CDR3 runs 13 residues. The DNA of the CDR3 is TGTGCCAGCAGTTCTGAACTTGGCAATGAGCAGTTCTTC. This sequence encodes CASSSELGNEQFF.

This clone was counted once. The chain uses TRBV27 and TRBJ2-5; 10 nucleotides line up with TRBD2. This CDR3 is 14 amino acids long. The junction had 5 bases not matched to a gene; V was cut back by 6 bases and J by 4 bases. Germline V gene sequence: CDR1 MNHEY, CDR2 SMNVEV (reference sequence). For the CDR3, the DNA is TGTGCCAGCAGCAACCGACTAGCGGGAGAGACCCAGTACTTC. Its protein is CASSNRLAGETQYF.

The chain recombines TRBV2 with TRBJ2-7; possibly TRBD2 for D (5 bases). Trimming removed 6 bases at V and 2 bases at J, with 14 bases between. Germline V CDR1 and CDR2: SNHLY, FYNNEI. The CDR3 totals 14 residues. The CDR3 DNA reads as TGTGCCAGCAGCCCAAGACGGGATGCCTACGAGCAGTACTTC. This translates into CASSPRRDAYEQYF.